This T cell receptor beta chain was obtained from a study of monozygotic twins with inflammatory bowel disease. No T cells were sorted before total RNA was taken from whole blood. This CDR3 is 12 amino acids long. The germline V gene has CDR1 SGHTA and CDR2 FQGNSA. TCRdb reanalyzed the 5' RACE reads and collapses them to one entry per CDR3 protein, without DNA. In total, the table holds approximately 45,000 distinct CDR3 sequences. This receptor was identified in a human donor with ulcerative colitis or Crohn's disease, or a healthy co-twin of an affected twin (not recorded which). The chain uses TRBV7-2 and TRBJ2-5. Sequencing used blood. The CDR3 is CASSPYHMTQYF. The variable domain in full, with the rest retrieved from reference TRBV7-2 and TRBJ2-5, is GAGVSQSPSNKVTEKGKDVELRCDPISGHTALYWYRQSLGQGLEFLIYFQGNSAPDKSGLPSDRFSAERTGGSVSTLTIQRTQQEDSAVYLCASSPYHMTQYFGPGTRLLVL.